Listed below are T cell receptor beta chains from one sample, sequenced in a study of identical twins. TCRdb re-called the 5' RACE reads with MiXCR, one entry per CDR3 protein. The sample lists some 240,000 distinct CDR3 sequences, 10% occurring once. The sequencing sample was made of memory T cells sorted from blood. These receptors all stem from a man aged 45 to 65 in good health. Both conserved end residues are part of each CDR3. A D gene is named only where the DNA matches it firmly. Clone size, where shown, is once, few, many, or a class for clones that have expanded.

>TRBD1|TRBJ2-1|many|TRBV7-7
CASSSGGVNEQFF
TGTGCTAGCAGCTCAGGGGGCGTGAATGAGCAGTTCTTC
>NA|TRBJ2-1|many|TRBV9
CASSDGTAVNEQFF
TGTGCCAGCAGCGACGGGACGGCAGTCAATGAGCAGTTCTTC
>TRBD2|TRBJ2-4|many|TRBV4-3
CASSQDRGTSGRENIQYF
TGCGCCAGCAGCCAAGACCGAGGGACTAGCGGAAGAGAAAACATTCAGTACTTC
>TRBD1|TRBJ2-3|few|TRBV18
CASSPDNLQGQGNF
TGTGCCAGCTCACCAGATAATTTACAAGGACAGGGGAATTTT
>NA|TRBJ2-2|many|TRBV5-5
CASSFLIYGLTGELFF
TGTGCCAGCAGCTTTCTCATTTACGGACTCACCGGGGAGCTGTTTTTT
>TRBD1|TRBJ2-5|NA|TRBV6-1
CASSLHRGAKETQYF
TGTGCCAGCAGCCTACACAGGGGGGCCAAAGAGACCCAGTACTTC
>NA|TRBJ2-3|NA|TRBV7-7
CASSLGQRNTDTQYF
TGTGCCAGCAGCTTGGGGCAACGGAACACAGATACGCAGTATTTT
>TRBD1|TRBJ2-1|many|TRBV12-3/TRBV12-4
CASSRGQGVSYEQFF
TGTGCCAGCAGTAGAGGGCAGGGGGTCAGTTATGAGCAGTTCTTC
>NA|TRBJ2-3|NA|TRBV7-2
CASSLWDTQYF
TGTGCCAGCAGCTTGTGGGATACGCAGTATTTT
>NA|TRBJ2-7|many|TRBV5-1
CASSPRDPSWGQYF
TGCGCCAGCAGCCCCCGGGACCCGTCGTGGGGGCAGTACTTC
>NA|TRBJ2-1|few|TRBV5-5
CASSFGSPSGGEQFF
TGTGCCAGCAGCTTCGGGAGTCCAAGCGGTGGTGAGCAGTTCTTC
>TRBD1|TRBJ2-4|many|TRBV28
CASSLLGQGAKNIQYF
TGTGCCAGCAGTTTATTGGGACAGGGAGCCAAAAACATTCAGTACTTC
>TRBD1|TRBJ1-1|many|TRBV6-2/TRBV6-3
CASTGTVNTEAFF
TGTGCCAGCACGGGGACAGTGAACACTGAAGCTTTCTTT
>TRBD2|TRBJ2-1|NA|TRBV4-3
CASSQGLAGEEYNEQFF
TGCGCCAGCAGCCAGGGACTAGCGGGAGAGGAGTACAATGAGCAGTTCTTC
>NA|TRBJ2-5|NA|TRBV7-2
CASSFRQPQETQYF
TGTGCCAGCAGCTTCCGACAGCCTCAAGAGACCCAGTACTTC
>NA|TRBJ2-2|many|TRBV5-8
CASSLVIRDTGELFF
TGTGCCAGCAGCCTTGTAATCAGGGACACCGGGGAGCTGTTTTTT
>NA|TRBJ1-1|many|TRBV4-2
CASSPLSPAEAFF
TGTGCCAGCAGCCCTCTTTCGCCGGCCGAAGCTTTCTTT
>NA|TRBJ1-1|many|TRBV5-4
CASSIQGLPNTEAFF
TGTGCCAGCAGCATCCAGGGGCTTCCGAACACTGAAGCTTTCTTT
>TRBD2|TRBJ2-3|NA|TRBV12-3/TRBV12-4
CASSFGSGGPEGDTQYF
TGTGCCAGCAGTTTTGGTAGCGGGGGGCCCGAGGGAGATACGCAGTATTTT
>NA|TRBJ2-1|NA|TRBV6-5
CASSYSVPRGGGEQFF
TGTGCCAGCAGTTACTCGGTCCCAAGGGGGGGCGGTGAGCAGTTCTTC
>NA|TRBJ2-3|few|TRBV7-2
CASSSGRTGTDTQYF
TGTGCCAGCAGCTCCGGACGGACCGGCACAGATACGCAGTATTTT
>NA|TRBJ1-1|few|TRBV10-3
CAISPTGNTEAFF
TGTGCCATCAGCCCGACAGGGAACACTGAAGCTTTCTTT
>TRBD1|TRBJ2-1|NA|TRBV5-8
CASSVGTDTYNEQFF
TGTGCCAGCAGCGTAGGGACAGATACGTACAATGAGCAGTTCTTC
>TRBD1|TRBJ2-1|NA|TRBV18
CASSPGQGFNEQFF
TGTGCCAGCTCACCGGGACAGGGGTTCAATGAGCAGTTCTTC
>TRBD2|TRBJ2-1|many|TRBV4-3
CASSQEPSGGAYNEQFF
TGCGCCAGCAGCCAAGAGCCCTCGGGGGGGGCCTACAATGAGCAGTTCTTC
>TRBD1|TRBJ1-6|few|TRBV20-1
CSATLDRARSPLHF
TGCAGTGCTACCCTGGACAGGGCGCGTTCACCCCTCCACTTT
>NA|TRBJ2-2|NA|TRBV6-1
CASGNVYRLPGELFF
TGTGCCAGCGGGAATGTTTATCGCTTGCCCGGGGAGCTGTTTTTT
>NA|TRBJ2-1|few|TRBV5-6
CASSLWGRSHEQFF
TGTGCCAGCAGCTTGTGGGGGCGCAGCCATGAGCAGTTCTTC
>TRBD1|TRBJ2-4|many|TRBV29-1
CSVEFGRGNIQYF
TGCAGCGTTGAATTCGGCAGGGGGAACATTCAGTACTTC
>NA|TRBJ2-7|NA|TRBV7-2
CASSSASGSNEQYF
TGTGCCAGCAGCTCGGCCAGCGGGTCGAACGAGCAGTACTTC
>NA|TRBJ2-7|many|TRBV5-1
CASSRTSYEQYF
TGCGCCAGCAGTCGAACGTCCTACGAGCAGTACTTC
>NA|TRBJ1-1|NA|TRBV12-3/TRBV12-4
CASSLTGVNEAFF
TGTGCCAGCAGCCTGACAGGTGTAAATGAAGCTTTCTTT
>NA|TRBJ2-5|many|TRBV20-1
CSVARGRVETQYF
TGCAGTGTCGCCCGGGGCAGGGTGGAGACCCAGTACTTC
>NA|TRBJ2-1|many|TRBV30
CAWSLKGFPEPFYNEQFF
TGTGCCTGGAGTCTAAAGGGTTTCCCAGAACCATTTTACAATGAGCAGTTCTTC
>TRBD1|TRBJ2-7|few|TRBV5-5
CASSLATGPYEQYF
TGTGCCAGCAGCTTGGCGACAGGGCCCTACGAGCAGTACTTC
>NA|TRBJ2-3|NA|TRBV18
CASSPAAGTDTQYF
TGTGCCAGCTCACCCGCCGCCGGTACAGATACGCAGTATTTT
>NA|TRBJ2-1|NA|TRBV11-2
CASSLNPGLGGRPYNEQFF
TGTGCCAGCAGCTTAAATCCCGGCCTTGGCGGTCGTCCCTACAATGAGCAGTTCTTC
>TRBD1|TRBJ2-1|few|TRBV20-1
CSARGGHEQFF
TGCAGTGCCCGAGGGGGCCATGAGCAGTTCTTC
>NA|TRBJ1-5|few|TRBV29-1
CSVRDGNSNQPQHF
TGCAGCGTTAGGGACGGGAATAGCAATCAGCCCCAGCATTTT
>NA|TRBJ2-3|few|TRBV14
CASRVTSTDTQYF
TGTGCCAGCAGGGTTACGAGCACAGATACGCAGTATTTT
>NA|TRBJ2-2|few|TRBV7-7
CASSNFGGELFF
TGTGCCAGCAGCAATTTCGGGGGGGAGCTGTTTTTT
>TRBD1|TRBJ1-4|NA|TRBV3-1
CASSHYRGPNEKLFF
TGTGCCAGCAGCCACTACAGGGGGCCTAATGAAAAACTGTTTTTT
>TRBD1|TRBJ1-2|few|TRBV28
CASSSGQGASGYTF
TGTGCCAGCAGTTCCGGACAGGGGGCGTCTGGCTACACCTTC
>TRBD1|TRBJ1-1|many|TRBV5-1
CASRRYRGPTEAFF
TGCGCCAGCAGACGATACAGGGGGCCCACTGAAGCTTTCTTT
>NA|TRBJ2-6|few|TRBV6-2/TRBV6-3
CASRDSGAGANVLTF
TGTGCCAGCAGAGACTCGGGGGCTGGGGCCAACGTCCTGACTTTC